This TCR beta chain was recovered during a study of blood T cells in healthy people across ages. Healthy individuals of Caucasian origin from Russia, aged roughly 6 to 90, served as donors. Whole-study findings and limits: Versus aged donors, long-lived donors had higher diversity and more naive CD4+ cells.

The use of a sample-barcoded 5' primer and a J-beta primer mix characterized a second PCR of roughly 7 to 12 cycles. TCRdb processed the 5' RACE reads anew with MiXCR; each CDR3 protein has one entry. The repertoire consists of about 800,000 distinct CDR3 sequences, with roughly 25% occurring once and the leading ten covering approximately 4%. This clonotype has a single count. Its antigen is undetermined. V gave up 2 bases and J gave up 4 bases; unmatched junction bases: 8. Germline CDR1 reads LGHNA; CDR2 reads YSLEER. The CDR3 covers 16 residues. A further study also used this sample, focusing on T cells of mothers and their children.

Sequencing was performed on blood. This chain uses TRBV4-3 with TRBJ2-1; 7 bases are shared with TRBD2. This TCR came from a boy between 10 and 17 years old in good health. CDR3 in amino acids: CASSQLAAMGYNEQFF. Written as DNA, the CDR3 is TGCGCCAGCAGCCAACTAGCGGCGATGGGATACAATGAGCAGTTCTTC.